The 14 T cell receptor beta chains reported below all come from one sample, sequenced in a study of shared clonotypes between healthy human individuals. Only in-frame clones appear in the TCRdb table, and some are missing; sequencing was by immunoSEQ multiplex PCR. This sample yields more than 500,000 clones, of which roughly 95% are seen a single time; about 0.068% belongs to the top ten. Sequenced input: naive CD4+ T cells sorted from blood. Regarding subset: CD45RA+ positively selected. These receptors were taken from a woman aged 25 to 39 in good health.

This chain uses TRBV19 with TRBJ2-2; D ambiguous. The CDR3 has 13 amino acids. Germline values: CDR1 LNHDA, CDR2 SQIVND (reference sequence). Deletions cut 0 bases from V and 7 bases from J, with 6 bases between. This chain's CDR3 is CASSIDRIGELFF. For the CDR3, the DNA is TGTGCCAGTAGTATAGATCGAATCGGGGAGCTGTTTTTT.

The chain carries TRBV2 and TRBJ2-5, with TRBD1 matching over 9 bases. V lost 7 bases to trimming and J lost 11 bases; unmatched junction nucleotides: 11. The CDR3 spans 13 residues. CDR1 and CDR2 from the germline V gene are SNHLY and FYNNEI. In nucleotides, the CDR3 is TGTGCCAGCACAACAGGGGGCATGGGTGAGCAGTACTTC. Amino acid sequence: CASTTGGMGEQYF.

The rearrangement joins TRBV29-1 to TRBJ2-5, with a possible D match to TRBD2 (5 bases). This CDR3 has 14 amino acids. Trimming shortened V by 4 bases and J by 3 bases, and 15 bases separated the two germline ends. From germline, CDR1 is SQVTM and CDR2 ANQGSEA. The CDR3 loop is CSVGGRYPEETQYF. CDR3 sequence (DNA): TGCAGCGTTGGAGGGAGATATCCCGAAGAGACCCAGTACTTC.

The chain combines TRBV27 with TRBJ1-5; maybe TRBD1 (6 bases). Trimming cost V 9 bases and J 3 bases, with 12 bases left between them. The CDR3 runs to 13 residues. In germline, CDR1 is MNHEY, CDR2 SMNVEV (reference sequence). The CDR3 coding sequence is TGTGCCAGTGGGGGGCCCAACAATCAGCCCCAGCATTTT. Amino acids: CASGGPNNQPQHF.

The CDR3 region is CASSSSIAEGHNEQFF. The CDR3 DNA is TGCGCCAGCAGCTCCTCGATAGCGGAGGGACACAATGAGCAGTTCTTC. The gene calls are TRBV4-1 and TRBJ2-1; tentative D call: TRBD2 (6 bases). The CDR3 contains 16 residues. V dropped 5 bases and J dropped 5 bases, with 19 bases sitting between them. CDR1 is MGHRA, CDR2 YSYEKL, per germline.

V usage is TRBV13 and J usage is TRBJ1-3, with D possibly matching TRBD1 (5 bases). From germline, CDR1 is PRHDT and CDR2 FYEKMQ (reference sequence). CDR3 length equals 16 residues. V lost 5 bases, J lost 0 bases, and 14 bases lay in between. CDR3 sequence reads: CASSGEGESSGNTIYF. CDR3 nucleotide sequence: TGTGCCAGCAGCGGAGAAGGGGAGAGCTCTGGAAACACCATATATTTT. The complete variable domain, with remaining parts taken from reference TRBV13 and TRBJ1-3, reads AAGVIQSPRHLIKEKRETATLKCYPIPRHDTVYWYQQGPGQDPQFLISFYEKMQSDKGSIPDRFSAQQFSDYHSELNMSSLELGDSALYFCASSGEGESSGNTIYFGEGSWLTVV.

This chain uses TRBV6-5 with TRBJ1-2; TRBD1 matches at 8 bases. Germline V gene sequence: CDR1 MNHEY, CDR2 SVGAGI. V lost 4 bases, J lost 5 bases, and 9 bases stayed unmatched. This CDR3 has 15 amino acids. CDR3 in DNA: TGTGCCAGCAGTTTCAGGGGGCGCGACCCATATGGCTACACCTTC. Its protein product is CASSFRGRDPYGYTF.

The chain uses TRBV21-1 and TRBJ2-3; no check of the table's D call, TRBD1, against the DNA was made. TRBV21-1 is reported as a pseudogene. The CDR3 is 14 residues long. As DNA, the CDR3 is TGTGCCAGCCACAAGAACCTTAGCACAGATACGCAGTATTTT. This gives the protein CASHKNLSTDTQYF.

The count of this clone is one. V and J are TRBV7-2 and TRBJ2-1; no clear D. CDR1 and CDR2 (germline): SGHTA, FQGNSA. Trimming removed 2 bases from V and 5 bases from J, with 7 bases in between. This CDR3 has 13 amino acids. The chain's CDR3 is CASSLILDNEQFF. In nucleotides, the CDR3 is TGTGCCAGCAGCTTAATCCTGGACAATGAGCAGTTCTTC.

The rearrangement links TRBV10-2 to TRBJ2-1; TRBD2 might be the D (6 bases). V lost 5 bases and J 1 base, leaving 9 bases between the germline ends. CDR1 WSHSY and CDR2 SAAADI come from the germline V gene. The CDR3 covers 14 residues. The CDR3 DNA sequence: TGCGCCAGCAGTAGTGGGACTTCCTACAATGAGCAGTTCTTC. Its protein product is CASSSGTSYNEQFF.

The chain has TRBV6-5 and TRBJ2-2; tentatively, D is TRBD1 (6 bases). V was trimmed by 4 bases and J by 4 bases, leaving 16 bases between them. The CDR3 totals 16 residues. Germline V gene data show CDR1 as MNHEY and CDR2 as SVGAGI. In nucleotides, the CDR3 is TGTGCCAGCAGTTCACAGGGCGCGGAAATCACCGGGGAGCTGTTTTTT. The encoded protein is CASSSQGAEITGELFF.

The chain combines TRBV28 with TRBJ2-5; D may be TRBD1 (6 bases). The CDR3 is made up of 15 amino acids. Trimming removed 5 bases from V and 0 bases from J, with 13 bases in between. CDR1 and CDR2 (germline): MDHEN, SYDVKM. The CDR3 coding sequence is TGTGCCAGCAGTGACGAGGACAGCTACCAAGAGACCCAGTACTTC. This sequence encodes CASSDEDSYQETQYF.

The chain has TRBV30 and TRBJ2-2, with a possible D match to TRBD2 (7 bases). V lost 8 bases, J lost 3 bases, and 19 bases lay in between. The germline V gene encodes CDR1 GTSNPN and CDR2 SVGIG (reference sequence). There are 15 residues in the CDR3. CDR3 DNA sequence: TGTGCCCAGAGCTCAGGGGCGGGAGACACCGGGGAGCTGTTTTTT. Its translation is CAQSSGAGDTGELFF.

The V gene is TRBV5-8, the J gene TRBJ1-1; unclear D gene. V was shortened by 6 bases and J by 4 bases, with 19 bases between the two germline ends. This CDR3 has 15 amino acids. CDR1 SGHTS and CDR2 YDEGEE come from the germline V gene. In DNA, the CDR3 is TGTGCCAGCAATCCCTCAGGAGAATGGGGCACTGAAGCTTTCTTT. Protein: CASNPSGEWGTEAFF.